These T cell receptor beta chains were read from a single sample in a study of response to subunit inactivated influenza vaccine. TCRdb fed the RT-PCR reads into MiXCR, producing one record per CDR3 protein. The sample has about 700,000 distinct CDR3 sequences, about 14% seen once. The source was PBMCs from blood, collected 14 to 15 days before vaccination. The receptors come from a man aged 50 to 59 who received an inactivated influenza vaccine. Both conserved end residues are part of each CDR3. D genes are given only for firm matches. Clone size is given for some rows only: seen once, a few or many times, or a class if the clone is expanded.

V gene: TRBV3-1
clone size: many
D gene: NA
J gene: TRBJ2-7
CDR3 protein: CASRAWAASSYEQYF
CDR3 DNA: TGTGCCAGCAGGGCCTGGGCCGCGAGCTCCTACGAGCAGTACTTC

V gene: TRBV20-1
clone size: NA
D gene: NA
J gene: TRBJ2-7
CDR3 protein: CSARVSSSYEQYF
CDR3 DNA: TGCAGTGCTAGGGTCAGTTCGTCCTACGAGCAGTACTTC

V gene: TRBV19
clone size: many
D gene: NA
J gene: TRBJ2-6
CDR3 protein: CASGVTGANVLTF
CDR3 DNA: TGTGCCAGTGGTGTTACTGGGGCCAACGTCCTGACTTTC

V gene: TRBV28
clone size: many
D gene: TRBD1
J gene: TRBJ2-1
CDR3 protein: CASRRGLIEQFF
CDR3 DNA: TGTGCCAGCAGGAGGGGGCTTATTGAGCAGTTCTTC

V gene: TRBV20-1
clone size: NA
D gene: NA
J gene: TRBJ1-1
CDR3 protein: CSAGRGPEAFF
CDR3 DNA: TGCAGTGCTGGCAGGGGCCCTGAAGCTTTCTTT

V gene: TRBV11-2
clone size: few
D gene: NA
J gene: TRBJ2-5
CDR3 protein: CASSSVGRVIAIAETQYF
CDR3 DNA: TGTGCCAGCAGCTCGGTAGGCAGGGTCATAGCTATTGCCGAGACCCAGTACTTC

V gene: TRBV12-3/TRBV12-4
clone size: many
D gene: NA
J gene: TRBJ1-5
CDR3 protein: CASSLLYGGQPQHF
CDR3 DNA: TGTGCCAGCAGTTTACTTTATGGGGGTCAGCCCCAGCATTTT

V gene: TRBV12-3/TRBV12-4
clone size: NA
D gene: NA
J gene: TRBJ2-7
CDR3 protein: CASSWTLNYEQYF
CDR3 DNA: TGTGCCAGCAGCTGGACTCTTAATTACGAGCAGTACTTC

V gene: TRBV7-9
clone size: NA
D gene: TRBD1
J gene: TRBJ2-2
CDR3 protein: CASSGTGIGTGELFF
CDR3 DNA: TGTGCCAGCAGCGGGACAGGGATAGGCACCGGGGAGCTGTTTTTT

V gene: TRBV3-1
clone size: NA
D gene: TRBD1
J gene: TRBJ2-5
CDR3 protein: CASSQDRTGWAETQYF
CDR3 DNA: TGTGCCAGCAGCCAAGATAGGACAGGGTGGGCAGAGACCCAGTACTTC

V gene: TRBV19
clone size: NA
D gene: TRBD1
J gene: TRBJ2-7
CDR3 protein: CASSTPPGQGNREQYF
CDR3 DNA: TGTGCCAGTAGTACCCCACCGGGACAGGGTAATCGAGAGCAGTACTTC

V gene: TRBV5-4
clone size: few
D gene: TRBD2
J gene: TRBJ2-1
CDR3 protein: CASSLGGTSGGSSYNEQFF
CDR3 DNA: TGTGCCAGCAGCTTGGGGGGGACTAGCGGAGGGAGCTCCTACAATGAGCAGTTCTTC

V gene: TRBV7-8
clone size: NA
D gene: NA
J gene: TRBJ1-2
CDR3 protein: CASSPSRGAGYTF
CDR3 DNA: TGTGCCAGCAGCCCCTCTCGGGGGGCTGGCTACACCTTC

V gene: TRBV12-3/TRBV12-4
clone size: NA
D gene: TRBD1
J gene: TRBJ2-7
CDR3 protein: CASSTGALYYEQYF
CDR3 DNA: TGTGCCAGCAGCACAGGGGCCCTTTACTACGAGCAGTACTTC

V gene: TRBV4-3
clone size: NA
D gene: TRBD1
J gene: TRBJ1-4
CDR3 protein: CASSDRGTGDEKLFF
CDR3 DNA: TGCGCCAGCAGCGATAGAGGGACAGGGGATGAAAAACTGTTTTTT

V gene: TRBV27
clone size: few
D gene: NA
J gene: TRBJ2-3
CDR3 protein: CATRGLQDTQYF
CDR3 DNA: TGTGCCACCCGAGGGCTCCAAGATACGCAGTATTTT

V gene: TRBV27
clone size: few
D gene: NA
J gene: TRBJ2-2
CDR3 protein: CASKQDYRAGELFF
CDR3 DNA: TGTGCCAGCAAACAGGACTATAGGGCCGGGGAGCTGTTTTTT